The clone carrying this T cell receptor (beta chain) appeared many times. The antigen remains unidentified. The data are from a study of identical twins. Study-level results: Out-of-frame beta chain sequences displayed weaker excess sharing between twins. Beta clonotypes that were abundant in cord blood contained fewer insertions, a pattern absent from memory repertoires.

TCRdb passed the 5' RACE reads through MiXCR, listing each CDR3 protein once. Of approximately 670,000 distinct CDR3 sequences listed, 5.5% to 7.5% are singletons. The CDR3 has 12 amino acids. In germline, CDR1 is MDHEN, CDR2 SYDVKM. Trimming took 8 bases from V and 6 from J, leaving 14 bases between them. The sample consisted of naive T cells sorted from blood. The clonotype originates from a man between 18 and 35 years old in good health. J is TRBJ2-7 and V is TRBV28, with D hard to call. The DNA of the CDR3 is TGTGCCAGCTCACCTAGATCCGCCGAGCAGTACTTC. As protein: CASSPRSAEQYF.